These 15 T cell receptor beta chains originate from one sample sequenced in a study of patients and donors after allogeneic stem cell transplantation. Via MiXCR, TCRdb re-called the RT-PCR reads, giving one row per CDR3 protein. This table has roughly 940,000 distinct CDR3 sequences, under 20% appearing once. The specimen sequenced was blood, either unsorted or a sorted T cell fraction (not recorded which). The receptor source for this set is a human donor who was either an allogeneic HSCT recipient or a stem cell or donor lymphocyte infusion donor (not recorded which). It is not recorded whose cells these are; they may come from a transplant donor.

This chain links TRBV20-1 with TRBJ1-2; unclear D gene. This CDR3 is 14 amino acids long. Trimming pared 6 bases from V and 7 bases from J, leaving 21 bases between. Germline-derived CDR1 and CDR2 are DFQATT and SNEGSKA (reference sequence). Written as DNA, the CDR3 is TGCAGTGCCCGCCTCGGCGGCCGGTCGGGTGGCTACACCTTC. Residues: CSARLGGRSGGYTF.

The chain joins TRBV27 to TRBJ1-6; D is undetermined. Germline-derived CDR1 and CDR2 are MNHEY and SMNVEV (reference sequence). Trimming shortened V by 6 bases and J by 5 bases, and 8 bases separated the two germline ends. The CDR3 runs 13 residues. CDR3: CASSGFDNSPLHF. The DNA of the CDR3 is TGTGCCAGCAGCGGCTTTGATAATTCACCCCTCCACTTT.

The chain links TRBV4-3 to TRBJ1-2; possibly TRBD1 for D (5 bases). Per germline, CDR1 LGHNA and CDR2 YSLEER. With 0 bases removed from V and 5 bases from J, the gap between germline ends came to 10 bases. There are 14 residues in the CDR3. CDR3 coding DNA: TGCGCCAGCAGCCAAGATGTAGGGGTTTATGGCTACACCTTC. This gives the protein CASSQDVGVYGYTF.

This clonotype was seen more than once but under ten times. The rearrangement joins TRBV6-1 to TRBJ2-5, with D possibly TRBD1 on 5 matching bases. CDR1 is MNHNS and CDR2 is SASEGT in the germline V gene. The CDR3 totals 13 residues. Trimming removed 6 bases at V and 3 bases at J, with 11 bases between. For the CDR3, the DNA is TGTGCCAGCAGCATAGTAGGGGAAGAGACCCAGTACTTC. Its translation: CASSIVGEETQYF.

In this sample, this clonotype turned up many times. The gene calls are TRBV5-1 and TRBJ1-2, with TRBD1 matching 8 bases. Looked up from germline, CDR1 is SGHRS and CDR2 is YFSETQ. CDR3 length: 14 residues. The ends lost 0 bases at V and 2 bases at J; junction bases unmatched: 0. CDR3 DNA sequence: TGCGCCAGCAGCTTGGACAGGGGGAACTATGGCTACACCTTC. The encoded protein is CASSLDRGNYGYTF.

The CDR3 sequence is CASSWEGAVNEQFF. The CDR3 region has the DNA TGCGCCAGCAGCTGGGAGGGAGCGGTCAATGAGCAGTTCTTC. This chain uses TRBV5-1 with TRBJ2-1; 7 positions agree with TRBD2. This CDR3 region has 14 residues. After removal of 3 bases from V and 6 bases from J, the junction contained 6 bases not matched to a gene. Per germline, CDR1 SGHRS and CDR2 YFSETQ.

This clonotype has just a few counts. This chain uses TRBV20-1 with TRBJ1-1, with D maybe TRBD1 (6 bases). Germline assignment: CDR1 DFQATT and CDR2 SNEGSKA (reference sequence). The length of the CDR3 is 16 residues. V lost 3 bases and J 0 bases, leaving 17 bases between the germline ends. The chain's CDR3 is CSASTEGGYMNTEAFF. CDR3 sequence (DNA): TGCAGTGCTAGTACAGAGGGGGGATACATGAACACTGAAGCTTTCTTT.

This clonotype was detected many times. The genes are TRBV12-3 or TRBV12-4 and TRBJ1-6; D possibly corresponds to TRBD1 (5 bases). V lost 3 bases, J lost 6 bases, and 9 bases lay in between. This CDR3 comprises 14 residues. CDR3 sequence reads: CASSFSRANSPLHF. CDR3 DNA: TGTGCCAGCAGTTTTAGCAGGGCTAATTCACCCCTCCACTTT.

This rearrangement joins TRBV25-1 to TRBJ1-3; D remains unclear. V was shortened by 3 bases and J by 4 bases, with 13 bases between the two germline ends. The CDR3 runs to 15 residues. Germline-derived CDR1 and CDR2 are MGHDK and SYGVNS. CDR3 in DNA: TGTGCCAGCAGTGAGGTAGGGCTGGGCGGAAACACCATATATTTT. Its translation: CASSEVGLGGNTIYF.

This clonotype came up a few times. V gene TRBV27 combines with J gene TRBJ2-1; 9 nucleotides line up with TRBD2. The CDR3 has 17 amino acids. Germline V CDR1 and CDR2: MNHEY, SMNVEV (reference sequence). The trim removed 4 bases at V and 4 bases at J, leaving 11 bases unmatched. CDR3 region: CASSSRLAEIQYNEQFF. The DNA of the CDR3 is TGTGCCAGCAGTTCGAGACTAGCGGAAATCCAATACAATGAGCAGTTCTTC.

This clonotype came up a few times. The chain couples TRBV29-1 to TRBJ2-1; a weak D match, TRBD1 (6 bases). V was cut by 0 bases and J by 4 bases, with 16 bases left in between. Per the germline V gene, CDR1 is SQVTM and CDR2 is ANQGSEA. CDR3 length: 16 residues. The CDR3 bases are TGCAGCGTTGAAGACGGGGTCAGGGGTGGGTACAATGAGCAGTTCTTC. Translation gives CSVEDGVRGGYNEQFF.

V is TRBV9 and J is TRBJ2-3; D is possibly TRBD2 (6 bases). The CDR3 spans 15 residues. CDR1 SGDLS and CDR2 YYNGEE come from the germline V gene. Between the trimmed V and J ends, which lost 0 bases and 1 base, there was a span of 9 bases. CDR3 amino acids: CASSVVGSRTDTQYF. In DNA form, the CDR3 reads TGTGCCAGCAGCGTAGTCGGGAGCCGCACAGATACGCAGTATTTT.

The chain joins TRBV6-5 to TRBJ2-7; 11 nucleotides match TRBD1. Per germline, CDR1 MNHEY and CDR2 SVGAGI. CDR3 length: 15 residues. With V trimmed by 4 bases and J by 0 bases, 2 bases remained unmatched. The CDR3 here is CASSWGTGGSYEQYF. In nucleotides, the CDR3 is TGTGCCAGCAGTTGGGGGACAGGGGGCTCCTACGAGCAGTACTTC.

This clonotype was detected many times. This sequence joins TRBV9 and TRBJ2-1; no reliable D call. This CDR3 is built from 14 residues. From germline, CDR1 is SGDLS and CDR2 YYNGEE. V was cut by 0 bases and J by 1 base, with 5 bases left in between. CDR3 sequence: CASSVEISYNEQFF. The CDR3 DNA sequence: TGTGCCAGCAGCGTAGAAATTTCCTACAATGAGCAGTTCTTC.

This clonotype was counted between two and nine times. The chain is built from TRBV3-1 and TRBJ2-1, with 11 nucleotides matching TRBD2. The CDR3 has 14 amino acids. Germline CDR1 is LGHDT and CDR2 is YNNKEL (reference sequence). Losses at the gene ends were 6 bases for V and 9 bases for J; bases not matched to a gene: 7. The CDR3 protein is CASRNRTSGFEQFF. CDR3 DNA sequence: TGTGCCAGCAGAAATCGGACTAGCGGGTTTGAGCAGTTCTTC.